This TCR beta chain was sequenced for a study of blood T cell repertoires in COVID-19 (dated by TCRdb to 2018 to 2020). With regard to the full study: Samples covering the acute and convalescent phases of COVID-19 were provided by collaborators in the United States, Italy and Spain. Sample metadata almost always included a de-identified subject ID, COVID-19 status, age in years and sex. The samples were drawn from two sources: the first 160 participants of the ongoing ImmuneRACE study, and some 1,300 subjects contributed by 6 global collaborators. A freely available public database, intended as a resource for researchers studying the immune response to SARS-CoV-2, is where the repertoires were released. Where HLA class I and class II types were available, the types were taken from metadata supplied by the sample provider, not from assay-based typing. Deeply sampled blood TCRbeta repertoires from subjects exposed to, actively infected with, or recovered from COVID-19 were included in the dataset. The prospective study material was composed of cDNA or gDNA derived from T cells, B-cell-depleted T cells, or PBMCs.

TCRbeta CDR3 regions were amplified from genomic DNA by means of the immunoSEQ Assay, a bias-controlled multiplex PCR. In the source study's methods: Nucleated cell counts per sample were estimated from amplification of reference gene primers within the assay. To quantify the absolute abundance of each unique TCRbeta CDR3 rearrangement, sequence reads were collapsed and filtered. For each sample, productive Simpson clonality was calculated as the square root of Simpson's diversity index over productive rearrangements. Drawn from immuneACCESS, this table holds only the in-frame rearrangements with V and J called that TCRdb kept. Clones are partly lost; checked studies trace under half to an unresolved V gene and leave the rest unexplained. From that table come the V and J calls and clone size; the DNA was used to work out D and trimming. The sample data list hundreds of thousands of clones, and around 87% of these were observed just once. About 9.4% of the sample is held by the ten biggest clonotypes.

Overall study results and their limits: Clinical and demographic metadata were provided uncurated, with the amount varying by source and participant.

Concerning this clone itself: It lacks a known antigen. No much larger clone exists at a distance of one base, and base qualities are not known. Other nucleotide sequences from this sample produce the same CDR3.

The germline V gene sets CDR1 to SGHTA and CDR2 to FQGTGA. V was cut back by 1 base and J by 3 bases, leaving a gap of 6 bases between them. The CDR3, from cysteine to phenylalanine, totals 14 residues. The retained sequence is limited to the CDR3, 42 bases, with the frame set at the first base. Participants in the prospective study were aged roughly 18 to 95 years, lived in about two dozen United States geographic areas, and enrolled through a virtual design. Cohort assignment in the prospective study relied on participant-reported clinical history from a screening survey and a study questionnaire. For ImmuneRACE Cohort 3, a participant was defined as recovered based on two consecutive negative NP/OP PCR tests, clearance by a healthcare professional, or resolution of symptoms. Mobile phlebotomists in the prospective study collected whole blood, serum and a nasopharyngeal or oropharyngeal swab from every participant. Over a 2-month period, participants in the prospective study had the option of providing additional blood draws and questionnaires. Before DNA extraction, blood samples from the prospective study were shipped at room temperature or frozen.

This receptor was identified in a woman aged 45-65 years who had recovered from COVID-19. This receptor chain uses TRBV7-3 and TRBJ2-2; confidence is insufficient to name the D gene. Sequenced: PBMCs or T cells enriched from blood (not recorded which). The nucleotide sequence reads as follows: TGTGCCAGCAGCTTAAGTCGCGACACCGGGGAGCTGTTTTTT. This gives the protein CASSLSRDTGELFF. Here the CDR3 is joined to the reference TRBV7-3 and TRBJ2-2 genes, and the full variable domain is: GAGVSQTPSNKVTEKGKYVELRCDPISGHTALYWYRQSLGQGPEFLIYFQGTGAADDSGLPNDRFFAVRPEGSVSTLKIQRTERGDSAVYLCASSLSRDTGELFFGEGSRLTVL.